One sample yielded the 24 T cell receptor beta chains listed below, sequenced in a study of blood T cell repertoires in COVID-19. Data came from immunoSEQ multiplex PCR; TCRdb stores just in-frame clones and leaves some out. Among approximately 28,000 clones, more than 75% were seen once, and the ten largest hold roughly 7.9%. Sequencing was done on a sample of peripheral blood. These TCRs come from a man in his sixties or seventies with active or convalescent COVID-19.

V and J are TRBV15 and TRBJ2-5; 14 bases are shared with TRBD2. The CDR3 loop spans 18 amino acids. V lost 0 bases, J lost 5 bases, and 8 bases stayed unmatched. Germline CDR1 and CDR2: LNHNV and YYDKDF (reference sequence). CDR3 bases: TGTGCCACCAGCAGAGATCGGGGGGGACTAGCGGGAGTTGAGACCCAGTACTTC. Its translation: CATSRDRGGLAGVETQYF.

This clone was counted a single time. The rearrangement links TRBV2 to TRBJ2-2; 8 bases are a match to TRBD1. The ends lost 6 bases at V and 1 base at J; junction bases unmatched: 1. The CDR3 totals 14 residues. The germline V gene has CDR1 SNHLY and CDR2 FYNNEI. CDR3: CASSGTGNTGELFF. The CDR3 coding sequence is TGTGCCAGCAGCGGGACAGGGAACACCGGGGAGCTGTTTTTT.

The chain combines TRBV6-6 with TRBJ1-6, with TRBD1 matching over 7 bases. V lost 7 bases to trimming and J lost 0 bases; unmatched junction nucleotides: 6. The CDR3 runs 16 residues. Germline-derived CDR1 and CDR2 are MNHNY and SVGAGI (reference sequence). The CDR3 region has the DNA TGTGCCAGCACGGACCGGACAGGCTCCTATAATTCACCCCTCCACTTT. Encoded protein: CASTDRTGSYNSPLHF.

This clone was detected once. The CDR3 sequence: CASSLGVVGGPGNTIYF. CDR3 in DNA: TGTGCCAGCAGCCTCGGGGTCGTCGGGGGGCCTGGAAACACCATATATTTT. The genes are TRBV3-1 (or the pseudogene TRBV3-2) and TRBJ1-3, with a possible D match to TRBD1 (6 bases). In germline, CDR1 is LGHDT, CDR2 YNNKEL (reference sequence). The V end lost 4 bases, the J end lost 2 bases, and 18 bases lay between the germline ends. The CDR3 has 17 amino acids.

This clone was recorded once. V is TRBV3-1 (or the pseudogene TRBV3-2) and J is TRBJ2-3; tentatively, D is TRBD1 (5 bases). Germline CDR1 LGHDT, CDR2 YNNKEL (reference sequence). CDR3 length: 20 amino acids. Deletions cut 0 bases from V and 5 bases from J, with 27 bases between. CDR3 in amino acids: CASSQERATRQINRRDTQYF. CDR3 nucleotides: TGTGCCAGCAGCCAAGAAAGAGCCACTCGACAGATAAATAGAAGAGATACGCAGTATTTT.

V and J are TRBV3-1 (or the pseudogene TRBV3-2) and TRBJ2-7; 10 positions agree with TRBD2. Germline V CDR1 and CDR2: LGHDT, YNNKEL (reference sequence). Trimming cost V 4 bases and J 4 bases; bases outside gene matches: 7. The length of the CDR3 is 15 residues. The chain's CDR3 is CASSRKAGGPYEQYF. DNA of the CDR3: TGTGCCAGCAGCCGGAAAGCGGGGGGGCCTTACGAGCAGTACTTC.

The chain couples TRBV19 to TRBJ1-5; D possibly corresponds to TRBD1 (6 bases). Looked up from germline, CDR1 is LNHDA and CDR2 is SQIVND (reference sequence). V dropped 10 bases and J dropped 3 bases, with 13 bases sitting between them. This CDR3 is built from 13 residues. CDR3 sequence: CATDQGNNQPQHF. In DNA, the CDR3 is TGTGCCACAGATCAGGGGAACAATCAGCCCCAGCATTTT.

This chain uses TRBV7-9 with TRBJ2-1; a weak D match, TRBD2 (6 bases). Trimming cost V 7 bases and J 6 bases, with 19 bases left between them. CDR1 and CDR2 (germline): SEHNR, FQNEAQ (reference sequence). This CDR3 is 15 amino acids long. The CDR3 coding sequence is TGTGCCAGCATCCCCAAGAGCGGGTTCGCCAATGAGCAGTTCTTC. Encoded protein: CASIPKSGFANEQFF.

This clone was found a few times. The rearrangement links TRBV20-1 to TRBJ1-1, with unresolved D. The CDR3 covers 11 residues. Germline V gene sequence: CDR1 DFQATT, CDR2 SNEGSKA (reference sequence). The V end lost 7 bases, the J end lost 4 bases, and 10 bases lay between the germline ends. The CDR3 here is CSVSGGTEAFF. CDR3 bases: TGCAGTGTTTCCGGTGGCACTGAAGCTTTCTTT.

This chain connects TRBV7-3 to TRBJ2-5; 7 bases are shared with TRBD2. CDR1 is SGHTA and CDR2 is FQGTGA in the germline V gene. The CDR3 spans 15 residues. Germline trimming cut 1 base from V and 5 bases from J; bases unmatched to any gene: 7. The CDR3 DNA sequence: TGTGCCAGCAGCTTAAGGGAGGGCCCTGTCGAGACCCAGTACTTC. Translation: CASSLREGPVETQYF.

J is TRBJ1-1 and V is TRBV5-1, with D possibly being TRBD1 (6 bases). The CDR3 is 14 amino acids. Trimming shortened V by 3 bases and J by 5 bases, and 14 bases separated the two germline ends. In germline, CDR1 is SGHRS, CDR2 YFSETQ. The CDR3: CASSSGTTRTEAFF. In nucleotides, the CDR3 is TGCGCCAGCAGCTCAGGGACAACAAGGACTGAAGCTTTCTTT.

The chain carries TRBV7-2 and TRBJ2-7, with 7 bases that match TRBD2. With V trimmed by 1 base and J by 3 bases, 3 bases remained unmatched. Germline V gives CDR1 SGHTA, CDR2 FQGNSA. The CDR3 loop spans 14 amino acids. The CDR3 sequence: CASSLGGGGYEQYF. The CDR3, as DNA: TGTGCCAGCAGCTTAGGTGGCGGGGGCTACGAGCAGTACTTC.

This chain joins TRBV19 and TRBJ1-1; D is perhaps TRBD1 (6 bases). The CDR3 has 14 residues. Germline-derived CDR1 and CDR2 are LNHDA and SQIVND (reference sequence). The V and J ends lost 4 bases and 6 bases respectively, with 15 bases between them. In DNA, the CDR3 is TGTGCCAGTAGTAGAAGGACCGAGGGGGCTGAAGCTTTCTTT. This codes for CASSRRTEGAEAFF. The entire variable domain, with the rest obtained from reference TRBV19 and TRBJ1-1, is as follows: DGGITQSPKYLFRKEGQNVTLSCEQNLNHDAMYWYRQDPGQGLRLIYYSQIVNDFQKGDIAEGYSVSREKKESFPLTVTSAQKNPTAFYLCASSRRTEGAEAFFGQGTRLTVV.

This rearrangement joins TRBV4-1 to TRBJ2-1; 10 bases match TRBD2. The CDR3 totals 18 residues. The ends lost 0 bases at V and 8 bases at J; junction bases unmatched: 13. Germline CDR1 is MGHRA and CDR2 is YSYEKL. The CDR3, as DNA: TGCGCCAGCAGCCAAGATCAGGATGCTAGCGGGAGTTTGTATGAGCAGTTCTTC. Its protein product is CASSQDQDASGSLYEQFF.

Turning to this clone: The junction shows a germline mismatch at one end, possibly a read error. The chain links TRBV6-5 to TRBJ1-1; D not certain. CDR3 size: 13 residues. Germline CDR1 is MNHEY and CDR2 is SVGAGI. The CDR3 loop reads CASSFGVKTEAFF. In nucleotides, the CDR3 is TGTGCCAGCAGTTTTGGAGTGAAGACTGAAGCTTTCTTT.

The rearrangement joins TRBV3-1 (or the pseudogene TRBV3-2) to TRBJ2-2; TRBD2 might be the D (6 bases). Germline CDR1 LGHDT, CDR2 YNNKEL (reference sequence). The CDR3 is 13 amino acids. V shed 3 bases and J shed 4 bases, with 6 bases lying between them. The CDR3 nucleotides read TGTGCCAGCAGCCAGACTAGCACCGGGGAGCTGTTTTTT. Its protein is CASSQTSTGELFF.

The rearrangement uses TRBV15 and TRBJ2-2, with 9 bases fitting TRBD2. Losses at the gene ends were 1 base for V and 2 bases for J; bases not matched to a gene: 5. This CDR3 spans 17 amino acids. The germline gives CDR1 LNHNV, CDR2 YYDKDF (reference sequence). The CDR3 region is CATSRVLLAGNTGELFF. The CDR3 DNA sequence: TGTGCCACCAGCAGAGTTCTTCTAGCGGGAAACACCGGGGAGCTGTTTTTT. Full variable domain (remainder filled in from reference TRBV15 and TRBJ2-2): DAMVIQNPRYQVTQFGKPVTLSCSQTLNHNVMYWYQQKSSQAPKLLFHYYDKDFNNEADTPDNFQSRRPNTSFCFLDIRSPGLGDTAMYLCATSRVLLAGNTGELFFGEGSRLTVL.

The chain uses TRBV28 and TRBJ2-5; the match to TRBD2 covers 8 bases. J was trimmed by 10 bases and V by 5 bases; bases with no gene match: 9. Per germline, CDR1 MDHEN and CDR2 SYDVKM. The CDR3 is made up of 13 amino acids. CDR3 sequence reads: CASSPPTGGGQYF. DNA of the CDR3: TGTGCCAGCAGTCCCCCTACCGGGGGGGGCCAGTACTTC.

As for this clone: Other nucleotide sequences in the sample specify the same CDR3. V gene TRBV12-3 or TRBV12-4 combines with J gene TRBJ1-1; the D gene is possibly TRBD1 (5 bases). Trimming removed 3 bases from V and 1 base from J, with 6 bases in between. The CDR3 runs 13 residues. CDR3 residues: CASSLQGNTEAFF. CDR3 sequence (DNA): TGTGCCAGCAGTTTGCAGGGGAACACTGAAGCTTTCTTT.

This chain uses TRBV11-2 with TRBJ2-7, with a weak D call TRBD1 (6 bases). Looked up from germline, CDR1 is SGHAT and CDR2 is FQNNGV. Deletions cut 5 bases from V and 5 bases from J, with 16 bases between. The CDR3 has 14 amino acids. This CDR3 is CASSPSGGADEQYF. The CDR3 DNA sequence: TGTGCCAGCAGCCCTAGTGGGGGCGCGGACGAGCAGTACTTC.

This chain uses TRBV7-9 with TRBJ1-1; 9 positions agree with TRBD1. CDR3 length equals 13 residues. In germline, CDR1 is SEHNR, CDR2 FQNEAQ (reference sequence). J gave up 9 bases and V 6 bases, and 8 bases lay outside the gene matches. The CDR3 sequence is CASRQTGGLKAFF. CDR3 in DNA: TGTGCCAGCAGACAAACAGGGGGCCTAAAAGCTTTCTTT.

The rearrangement uses TRBV6-5 and TRBJ1-5, with 9 bases identical to TRBD1. CDR3 length: 16 amino acids. The germline CDR1 and CDR2 sequences are MNHEY and SVGAGI. V was pared by 4 bases and J by 0 bases, with 4 bases of the junction left unmatched. The CDR3 here is CASSSPGQGSNQPQHF. The CDR3 coding sequence is TGTGCCAGCAGTTCCCCGGGACAGGGTAGCAATCAGCCCCAGCATTTT.

V usage is TRBV19 and J usage is TRBJ2-1, with 7 bases fitting TRBD2. Germline V gene lookup returns CDR1 LNHDA and CDR2 SQIVND (reference sequence). The CDR3 contains 15 residues. Trimming removed 10 bases from V and 8 bases from J; junction bases left unmatched: 17. In DNA, the CDR3 is TGTGCCATTTCGCCTGGGGGAGGGCCGGTCCATGAGCAGTTCTTC. Its translation: CAISPGGGPVHEQFF. The whole variable domain, remainder taken from reference TRBV19 and TRBJ2-1, is DGGITQSPKYLFRKEGQNVTLSCEQNLNHDAMYWYRQDPGQGLRLIYYSQIVNDFQKGDIAEGYSVSREKKESFPLTVTSAQKNPTAFYLCAISPGGGPVHEQFFGPGTRLTVL.

The chain joins TRBV19 to TRBJ1-5; D perhaps matches TRBD1 (5 bases). The CDR3 contains 13 residues. Germline V gene data show CDR1 as LNHDA and CDR2 as SQIVND (reference sequence). Trimming shortened V by 4 bases and J by 4 bases, and 8 bases separated the two germline ends. CDR3 sequence: CASSRQPNQPQHF. CDR3 in DNA: TGTGCCAGTAGTAGACAGCCGAATCAGCCCCAGCATTTT.